What follows is one T cell receptor (beta chain) and its context. Its antigen specificity is not known. One base away there is no much larger clone; base qualities are not given. These data come from a study of control samples from healthy donors and cancer patients (dated by TCRdb to the early 2020s). Libraries were constructed by the immunoSEQ multiplex PCR assay. The source is immuneACCESS, and TCRdb retained only in-frame sequences with V and J called. Part of the clones is not carried over; for the studies checked, unresolved V genes explain less than half of this, and the remainder is unexplained. Here the sample has 85,000 to 90,000 clones; 86% occur a single time. The ten largest clones add up to roughly 21% of the sample. Per the germline V gene, SGHDT is the CDR1 and YYEEEE is the CDR2. V has 6 bases trimmed and J has 4 bases trimmed; junction bases matching no gene number 7. Counted from cysteine to phenylalanine, this CDR3 has 14 amino acids. Solely the CDR3 DNA is kept, with 42 bases framed from the first base.

The sequence was obtained from a man aged 25-45 years in good health. The sample was blood. This chain joins TRBV5-6 to TRBJ2-7, with TRBD1 identical over 10 junction bases. The sequence in DNA is TGTGCCAGCACGACCGGGACAGGGGCATACGAGCAGTACTTC. It translates to CASTTGTGAYEQYF.